The 2 T cell receptor beta chains listed next were all sequenced from one sample in a study of blood T cell repertoires in COVID-19. Produced via immunoSEQ multiplex PCR; TCRdb's table is partial and in-frame only. In the table there are roughly 350,000 clones, around 91% of which are singletons. The sample consisted of peripheral blood. The origin of the receptors is a woman between 18 and 29 years old who had recovered from COVID-19.

The chain employs TRBV6-5 and TRBJ2-5; a weak D match, TRBD2 (6 bases). Trimming removed 6 bases at V and 5 bases at J, with 10 bases between. This CDR3 has 12 residues. Germline V gene data show CDR1 as MNHEY and CDR2 as SVGAGI. The CDR3 DNA sequence: TGTGCCAGCAGAGGGACTGGGGAGACCCAGTACTTC. Its protein is CASRGTGETQYF.

CDR3: CASSNLAGTSETQYF. The DNA of the CDR3 is TGTGCCAGCAGTAATCTAGCGGGAACGTCAGAGACCCAGTACTTC. The rearrangement links TRBV2 to TRBJ2-5; 9 positions match TRBD2. Trimming took 5 bases from V and 4 from J; bases not matched to a gene: 8. This CDR3 contains 15 residues. Germline V gives CDR1 SNHLY, CDR2 FYNNEI.